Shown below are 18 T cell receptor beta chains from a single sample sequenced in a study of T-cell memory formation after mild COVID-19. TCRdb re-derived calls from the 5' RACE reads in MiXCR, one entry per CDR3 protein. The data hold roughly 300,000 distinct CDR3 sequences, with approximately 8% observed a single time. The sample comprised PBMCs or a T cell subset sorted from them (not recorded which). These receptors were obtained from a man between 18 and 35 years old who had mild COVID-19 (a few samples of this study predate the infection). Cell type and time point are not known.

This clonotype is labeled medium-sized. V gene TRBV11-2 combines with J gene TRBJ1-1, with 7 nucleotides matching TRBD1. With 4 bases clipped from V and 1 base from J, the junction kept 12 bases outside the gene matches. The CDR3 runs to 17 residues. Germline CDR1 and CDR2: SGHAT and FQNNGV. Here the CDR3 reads CASSSPGGTARNTEAFF. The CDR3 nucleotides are TGTGCCAGCAGCTCCCCAGGGGGTACGGCAAGGAACACTGAAGCTTTCTTT. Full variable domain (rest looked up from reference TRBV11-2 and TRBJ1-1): EAGVAQSPRYKIIEKRQSVAFWCNPISGHATLYWYQQILGQGPKLLIQFQNNGVVDDSQLPKDRFSAERLKGVDSTLKIQPAKLEDSAVYLCASSSPGGTARNTEAFFGQGTRLTVV.

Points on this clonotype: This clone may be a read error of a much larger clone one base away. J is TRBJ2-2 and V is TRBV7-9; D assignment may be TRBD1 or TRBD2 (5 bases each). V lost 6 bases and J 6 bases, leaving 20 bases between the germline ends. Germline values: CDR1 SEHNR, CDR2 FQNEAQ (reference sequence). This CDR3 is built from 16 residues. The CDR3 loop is CASRAPRRGDPGELFF. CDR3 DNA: TGTGCCAGCAGGGCTCCGAGGAGAGGGGACCCCGGGGAGCTGTTTTTT.

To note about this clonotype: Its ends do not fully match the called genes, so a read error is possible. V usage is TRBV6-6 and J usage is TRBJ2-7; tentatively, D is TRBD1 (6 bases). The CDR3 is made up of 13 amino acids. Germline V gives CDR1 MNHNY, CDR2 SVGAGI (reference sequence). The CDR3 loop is CARSYGTQNEQYF. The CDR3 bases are TGTGCCCGCAGTTACGGGACACAGAACGAGCAGTACTTC.

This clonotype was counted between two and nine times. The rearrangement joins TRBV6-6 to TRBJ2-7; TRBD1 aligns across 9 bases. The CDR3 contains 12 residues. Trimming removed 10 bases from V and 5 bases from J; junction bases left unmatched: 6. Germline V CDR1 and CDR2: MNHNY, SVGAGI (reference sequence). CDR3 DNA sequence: TGTGCCACCGCGGGACAGGGTCACGAGCAGTACTTC. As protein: CATAGQGHEQYF.

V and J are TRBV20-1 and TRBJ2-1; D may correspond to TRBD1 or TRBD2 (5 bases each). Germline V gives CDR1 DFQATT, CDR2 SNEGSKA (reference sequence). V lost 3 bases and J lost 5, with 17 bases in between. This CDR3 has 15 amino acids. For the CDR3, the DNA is TGCAGTGCTAGTCTATGGGGGATCGCCGACAATGAGCAGTTCTTC. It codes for CSASLWGIADNEQFF.

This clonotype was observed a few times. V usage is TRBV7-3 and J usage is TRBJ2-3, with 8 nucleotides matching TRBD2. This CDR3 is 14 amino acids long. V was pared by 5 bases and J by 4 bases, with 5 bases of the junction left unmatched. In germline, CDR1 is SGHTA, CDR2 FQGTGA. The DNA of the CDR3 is TGTGCCAGCAGCGAGACTAGCGCGGCAGATACGCAGTATTTT. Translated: CASSETSAADTQYF.

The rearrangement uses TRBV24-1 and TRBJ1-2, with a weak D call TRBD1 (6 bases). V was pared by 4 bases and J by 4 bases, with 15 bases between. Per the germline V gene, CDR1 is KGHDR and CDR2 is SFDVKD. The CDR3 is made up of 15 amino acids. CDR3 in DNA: TGTGCCACCAGTGACAGACAGGAAGGATCCTATGGCTACACCTTC. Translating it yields CATSDRQEGSYGYTF.

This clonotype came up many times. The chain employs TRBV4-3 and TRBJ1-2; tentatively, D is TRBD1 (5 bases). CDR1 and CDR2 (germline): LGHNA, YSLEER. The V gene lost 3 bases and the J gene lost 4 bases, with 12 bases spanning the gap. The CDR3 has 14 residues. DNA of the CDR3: TGCGCCAGCAGCCATTTACAGGAGGGCTATGGCTACACCTTC. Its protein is CASSHLQEGYGYTF.

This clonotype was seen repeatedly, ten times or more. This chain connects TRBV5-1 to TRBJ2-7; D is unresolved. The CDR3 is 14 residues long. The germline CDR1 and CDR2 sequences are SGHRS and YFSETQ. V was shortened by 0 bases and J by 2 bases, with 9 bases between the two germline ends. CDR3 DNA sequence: TGCGCCAGCAGCTTGGAGGTCAGCCCCTACGAGCAGTACTTC. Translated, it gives CASSLEVSPYEQYF.

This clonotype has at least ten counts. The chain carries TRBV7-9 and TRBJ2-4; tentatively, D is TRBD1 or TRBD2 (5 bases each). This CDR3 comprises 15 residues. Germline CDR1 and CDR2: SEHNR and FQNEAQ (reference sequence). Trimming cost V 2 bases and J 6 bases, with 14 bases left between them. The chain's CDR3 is CASSLMSGAGNIQYF. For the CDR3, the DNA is TGTGCCAGCAGCTTAATGTCCGGGGCGGGAAACATTCAGTACTTC.

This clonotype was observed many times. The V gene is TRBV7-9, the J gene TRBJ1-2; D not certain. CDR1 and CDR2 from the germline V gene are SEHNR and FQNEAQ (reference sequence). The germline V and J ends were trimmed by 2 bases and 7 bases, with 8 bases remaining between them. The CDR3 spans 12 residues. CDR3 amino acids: CASSLRTAGYTF. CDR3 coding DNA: TGTGCCAGCAGCTTAAGAACAGCTGGCTACACCTTC.

The CDR3 spells CASSQGWGSNQPQHF. CDR3 DNA sequence: TGCGCCAGCAGCCAAGGATGGGGCAGCAATCAGCCCCAGCATTTT. This chain connects TRBV4-3 to TRBJ1-5; D is perhaps TRBD1 (5 bases). From germline, CDR1 is LGHNA and CDR2 YSLEER. CDR3 length equals 15 residues. The V gene lost 1 base and the J gene lost 1 base, with 8 bases spanning the gap.

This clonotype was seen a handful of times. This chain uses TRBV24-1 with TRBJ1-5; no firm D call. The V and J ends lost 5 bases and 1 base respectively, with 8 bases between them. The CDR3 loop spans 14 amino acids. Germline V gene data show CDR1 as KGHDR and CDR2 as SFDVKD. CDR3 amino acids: CATSVAGSNQPQHF. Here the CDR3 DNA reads TGTGCCACCAGTGTGGCCGGGAGCAATCAGCCCCAGCATTTT.

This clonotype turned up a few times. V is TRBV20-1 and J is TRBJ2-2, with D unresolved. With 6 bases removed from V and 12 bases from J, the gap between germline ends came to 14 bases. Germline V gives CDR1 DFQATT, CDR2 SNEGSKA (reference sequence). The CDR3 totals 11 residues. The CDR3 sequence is CSAVDQRKLFF. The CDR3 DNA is TGCAGTGCGGTCGACCAGAGGAAGCTGTTTTTT.

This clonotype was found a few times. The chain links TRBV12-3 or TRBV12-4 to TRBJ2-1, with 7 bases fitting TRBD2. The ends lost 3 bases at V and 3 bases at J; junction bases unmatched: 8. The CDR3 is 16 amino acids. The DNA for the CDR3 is TGTGCCAGCAGTTTTAAGGCTAGCGGCAACTACAATGAGCAGTTCTTC. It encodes CASSFKASGNYNEQFF.

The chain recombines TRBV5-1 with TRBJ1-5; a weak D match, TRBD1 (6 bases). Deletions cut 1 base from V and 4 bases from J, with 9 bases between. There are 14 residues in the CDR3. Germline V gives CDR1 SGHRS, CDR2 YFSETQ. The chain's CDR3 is CASSLTGPNQPQHF. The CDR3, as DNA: TGCGCCAGCAGCTTGACAGGGCCAAATCAGCCCCAGCATTTT.

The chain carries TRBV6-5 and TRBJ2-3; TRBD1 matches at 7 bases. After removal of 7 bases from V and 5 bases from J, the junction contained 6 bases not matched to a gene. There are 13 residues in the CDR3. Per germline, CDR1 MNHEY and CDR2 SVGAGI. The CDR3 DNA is TGTGCCAGCACTCCGACAGGGAAAGATACGCAGTATTTT. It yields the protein CASTPTGKDTQYF.

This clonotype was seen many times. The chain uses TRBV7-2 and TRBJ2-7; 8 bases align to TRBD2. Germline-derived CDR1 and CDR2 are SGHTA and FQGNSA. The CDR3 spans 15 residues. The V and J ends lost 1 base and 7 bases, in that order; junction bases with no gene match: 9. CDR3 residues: CASSLGGGTSGEQYF. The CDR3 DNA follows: TGTGCCAGCAGCTTAGGCGGGGGGACTTCGGGGGAGCAGTACTTC.